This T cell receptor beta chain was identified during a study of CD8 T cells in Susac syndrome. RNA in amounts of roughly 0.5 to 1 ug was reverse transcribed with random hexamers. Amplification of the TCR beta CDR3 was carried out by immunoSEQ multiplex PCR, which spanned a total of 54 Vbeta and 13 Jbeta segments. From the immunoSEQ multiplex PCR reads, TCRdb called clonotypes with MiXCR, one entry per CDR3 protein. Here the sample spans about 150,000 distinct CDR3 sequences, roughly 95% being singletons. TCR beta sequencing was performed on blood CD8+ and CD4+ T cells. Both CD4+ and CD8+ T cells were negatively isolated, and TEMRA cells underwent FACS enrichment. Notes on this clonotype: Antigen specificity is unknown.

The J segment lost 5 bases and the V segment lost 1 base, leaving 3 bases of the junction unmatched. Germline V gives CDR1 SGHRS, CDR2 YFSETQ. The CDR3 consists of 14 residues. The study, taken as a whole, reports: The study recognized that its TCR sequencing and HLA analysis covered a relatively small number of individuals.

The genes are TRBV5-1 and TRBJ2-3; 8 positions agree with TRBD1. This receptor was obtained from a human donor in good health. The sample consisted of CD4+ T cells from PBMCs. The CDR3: CASSLTGGIDTQYF. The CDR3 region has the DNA TGCGCCAGCAGCTTGACAGGGGGGATAGATACGCAGTATTTT. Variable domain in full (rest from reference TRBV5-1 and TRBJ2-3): KAGVTQTPRYLIKTRGQQVTLSCSPISGHRSVSWYQQTPGQGLQFLFEYFSETQRNKGNFPGRFSGRQFSNSRSEMNVSTLELGDSALYLCASSLTGGIDTQYFGPGTRLTVL.